Shown below are 26 T cell receptor beta chains from a single sample sequenced in a study of blood T cell repertoires in COVID-19. The method was immunoSEQ multiplex PCR; TCRdb's version includes in-frame clones alone and lacks a portion of them. This table holds 150,000 to 200,000 clones, nearly 85% found once. Material: peripheral blood. These TCRs come from a woman aged 25-40 years with acute or convalescent COVID-19.

This chain links TRBV11-2 with TRBJ2-7; 7 bases line up with TRBD1. The CDR3 spans 13 residues. Germline V gene lookup returns CDR1 SGHAT and CDR2 FQNNGV. Trimming at V came to 6 bases and at J to 2 bases, leaving 4 bases not matched to a gene. The CDR3 sequence is CASRGDRAYEQYF. The CDR3 DNA is TGTGCCAGCAGGGGCGACAGGGCCTACGAGCAGTACTTC.

The rearrangement joins TRBV3-1 (or the pseudogene TRBV3-2) to TRBJ2-1; D not resolved. Per the germline V gene, CDR1 is LGHDT and CDR2 is YNNKEL (reference sequence). The CDR3 consists of 13 residues. Trimming took off 1 base at V and 7 bases at J, with 8 bases between the two ends. CDR3 amino acids: CASSQARFNEQFF. The CDR3 DNA follows: TGTGCCAGCAGCCAAGCCAGGTTTAATGAGCAGTTCTTC.

The chain combines TRBV12-3 or TRBV12-4 with TRBJ1-5, with 10 bases aligning to TRBD1. V lost 6 bases to trimming and J lost 7 bases; unmatched junction nucleotides: 3. This CDR3 has 13 amino acids. As DNA, the CDR3 is TGTGCCAGCAGAGGACAGGGGGGGCAGCCCCAGCATTTT. Amino acid sequence: CASRGQGGQPQHF.

The chain has TRBV27 and TRBJ1-1; a possible D gene is TRBD1 (5 bases). The length of the CDR3 is 14 residues. V dropped 3 bases and J dropped 4 bases, with 12 bases sitting between them. Per the germline V gene, CDR1 is MNHEY and CDR2 is SMNVEV (reference sequence). This CDR3 is CASSLAGSGTEAFF. The CDR3 bases are TGTGCCAGCAGTTTGGCAGGGTCGGGCACTGAAGCTTTCTTT.

This clone occurred many times. The gene calls are TRBV27 and TRBJ1-6; weak D call: TRBD1 (5 bases). The CDR3 extends over 16 amino acids. V lost 6 bases to trimming and J lost 0 bases, with 12 bases between them. Germline lookup yields CDR1 MNHEY and CDR2 SMNVEV (reference sequence). The CDR3 here is CASSRVPSSYNSPLHF. Written as DNA, the CDR3 is TGTGCCAGCAGCAGGGTTCCCAGCTCCTATAATTCACCCCTCCACTTT.

This clone was counted once. The chain has TRBV27 and TRBJ2-5; D not certain. The CDR3 has 11 amino acids. Trimming shortened V by 3 bases and J by 4 bases, and 3 bases separated the two germline ends. Germline V gene data show CDR1 as MNHEY and CDR2 as SMNVEV (reference sequence). The CDR3 protein is CASSFRETQYF. CDR3 in DNA: TGTGCCAGCAGTTTTCGAGAGACCCAGTACTTC.

This clone showed up just a few times. The chain carries TRBV6-2 or TRBV6-3 and TRBJ2-1, with 8 bases fitting TRBD2. Unmatched junction bases numbered 14, after V lost 4 bases and J lost 6 bases. CDR1 MNHEY and CDR2 SVGEGT come from the germline V gene. The CDR3 extends over 17 amino acids. CDR3 residues: CASSFNPGLEPTNEQFF. The CDR3 DNA reads TGTGCCAGCAGTTTCAATCCGGGACTAGAACCGACCAATGAGCAGTTCTTC.

The gene calls are TRBV2 and TRBJ1-3; possibly TRBD1 for D (6 bases). Germline CDR1 reads SNHLY; CDR2 reads FYNNEI. This CDR3 has 15 amino acids. V was pared by 6 bases and J by 1 base, with 13 bases between. This CDR3 reads CASRGQTNSGNTIYF. CDR3 bases: TGTGCCAGCAGAGGACAGACAAATTCTGGAAACACCATATATTTT.

V is TRBV9 and J is TRBJ1-5; D gene unclear. V was shortened by 0 bases and J by 5 bases, with 6 bases between the two germline ends. Germline V gives CDR1 SGDLS, CDR2 YYNGEE. The CDR3 sequence is 13 residues long. The CDR3 nucleotides read TGTGCCAGCAGCGTAGCCCTCCATCAGCCCCAGCATTTT. Translation gives CASSVALHQPQHF.

This clone was seen only a few times. The chain links TRBV9 to TRBJ2-7, with 11 bases aligning to TRBD2. Per the germline V gene, CDR1 is SGDLS and CDR2 is YYNGEE. This CDR3 comprises 16 residues. Trimming at V came to 4 bases and at J to 0 bases, leaving 6 bases not matched to a gene. CDR3 residues: CASSPTSGDPSYEQYF. The CDR3 DNA follows: TGTGCCAGCAGCCCGACTAGCGGGGACCCCTCCTACGAGCAGTACTTC.

The chain links TRBV6-1 to TRBJ1-2; D may be TRBD1 (6 bases). This CDR3 comprises 12 residues. V lost 5 bases to trimming and J lost 6 bases, with 10 bases between them. Germline values: CDR1 MNHNS, CDR2 SASEGT. Here the CDR3 DNA reads TGTGCCAGCAGTTGGACAGTTCATGGCTACACCTTC. Its translation is CASSWTVHGYTF.

The genes are TRBV12-3 or TRBV12-4 and TRBJ1-2; a possible D gene is TRBD1 (6 bases). There are 13 residues in the CDR3. Trimming cost V 6 bases and J 2 bases, with 10 bases left between them. CDR3 sequence: CASSSGQNYGYTF. As DNA, the CDR3 is TGTGCCAGCAGCTCAGGACAGAACTATGGCTACACCTTC.

The chain carries TRBV5-1 and TRBJ1-2, with TRBD1 as a possible D gene (5 bases). This CDR3 region has 13 residues. V lost 1 base and J lost 7, with 11 bases in between. CDR1 is SGHRS and CDR2 is YFSETQ in the germline V gene. The CDR3: CASSLTKGVGYTF. In DNA form, the CDR3 reads TGCGCCAGCAGCTTGACAAAAGGGGTTGGCTACACCTTC.

The chain has TRBV2 and TRBJ1-5; 10 bases line up with TRBD1. J was trimmed by 8 bases and V by 6 bases; bases with no gene match: 7. Germline CDR1 and CDR2: SNHLY and FYNNEI. The CDR3 is 14 residues long. Here the CDR3 reads CASRMGDRGEPQHF. CDR3 nucleotides: TGTGCCAGCAGGATGGGGGACAGGGGTGAGCCCCAGCATTTT.

The chain recombines TRBV5-1 with TRBJ2-2, with 10 bases aligning to TRBD1. The CDR3 extends over 16 amino acids. V lost 4 bases, J lost 6 bases, and 9 bases stayed unmatched. Germline CDR1 SGHRS, CDR2 YFSETQ. The CDR3 loop reads CASSPSGTGVAGELFF. As DNA, the CDR3 is TGCGCCAGCAGCCCGAGTGGGACAGGGGTGGCCGGGGAGCTGTTTTTT.

This clone was detected only once. The V and J genes are TRBV4-2 and TRBJ1-6; 7 bases agree with TRBD1. After removal of 6 bases from V and 5 bases from J, the junction contained 4 bases not matched to a gene. In germline, CDR1 is LGHNA, CDR2 YNFKEQ. This CDR3 contains 14 residues. CDR3 protein: CASRPGTDNSPLHF. The CDR3 DNA is TGTGCCAGCAGGCCCGGGACAGATAATTCACCCCTCCACTTT.

The V and J genes are TRBV6-2 or TRBV6-3 and TRBJ1-1; TRBD1 agrees at 8 bases. This CDR3 comprises 16 residues. The V segment lost 6 bases and the J segment 2 bases; nucleotides outside the gene matches: 11. Germline CDR1 is MNHEY and CDR2 is SVGEGT. The CDR3 region has the DNA TGTGCCAGCAGCCTACACCCAGGGGGCTTTAACACTGAAGCTTTCTTT. This translates into CASSLHPGGFNTEAFF.

The chain couples TRBV7-6 to TRBJ1-1; the D gene is possibly TRBD1 (5 bases). There are 15 residues in the CDR3. The germline gives CDR1 SGHVS, CDR2 FNYEAQ. The V end lost 5 bases, the J end lost 4 bases, and 17 bases lay between the germline ends. CDR3 residues: CASSGTGGRGTEAFF. As DNA, the CDR3 is TGTGCCAGCAGCGGGACCGGGGGGAGGGGCACTGAAGCTTTCTTT. Drawing the rest from reference TRBV7-6 and TRBJ1-1, the complete variable domain is GAGVSQSPRYKVTKRGQDVALRCDPISGHVSLYWYRQALGQGPEFLTYFNYEAQQDKSGLPNDRFSAERPEGSISTLTIQRTEQRDSAMYRCASSGTGGRGTEAFFGQGTRLTVV.

This clone was counted only a few times. V is TRBV14 and J is TRBJ2-7; 7 bases are shared with TRBD1. The CDR3 spans 16 residues. With V trimmed by 1 base and J by 2 bases, 8 bases remained unmatched. CDR1 SGHDN and CDR2 FVKESK come from the germline V gene. The CDR3 sequence is CASSQGVGQRTYEQYF. The CDR3 bases are TGTGCCAGCAGCCAAGGGGTGGGACAGCGCACCTACGAGCAGTACTTC.

V usage is TRBV24-1 and J usage is TRBJ1-5, with D hard to call. Germline V gene data show CDR1 as KGHDR and CDR2 as SFDVKD. This CDR3 comprises 14 residues. Trimming removed 4 bases from V and 6 bases from J, with 12 bases in between. This CDR3 reads CATSDGGWSQPQHF. The CDR3 nucleotides read TGTGCCACCAGTGACGGAGGGTGGAGTCAGCCCCAGCATTTT.

V usage is TRBV29-1 and J usage is TRBJ1-1; no clear D gene. Germline loops: CDR1 SQVTM, CDR2 ANQGSEA. V shed 4 bases and J shed 4 bases, with 19 bases lying between them. The CDR3 is 15 amino acids. The CDR3 loop reads CSVGWPSGLITEAFF. DNA of the CDR3: TGCAGCGTTGGATGGCCGAGCGGGCTTATCACTGAAGCTTTCTTT.

As DNA, the CDR3 is TGTGCCAGCAGCCCGACTTCCCGCTCCTACAATGAGCAGTTCTTC. Its protein is CASSPTSRSYNEQFF. The chain combines TRBV11-2 with TRBJ2-1, with D uncertain. The CDR3 consists of 15 residues. Trimming stripped 5 bases from V and 0 bases from J, with 11 bases between. Germline V gives CDR1 SGHAT, CDR2 FQNNGV.

The genes are TRBV3-1 (or the pseudogene TRBV3-2) and TRBJ2-2, with TRBD1 identical over 8 bases. CDR1 and CDR2 (germline): LGHDT, YNNKEL (reference sequence). V gave up 7 bases and J gave up 9 bases; unmatched junction bases: 19. The CDR3 length is 17 residues. CDR3 in DNA: TGTGCCAGCACCCTTCTCTCCGGACAGGGAGTGGGCCGGGAGCTGTTTTTT. This gives the protein CASTLLSGQGVGRELFF.

The rearrangement links TRBV7-2 to TRBJ2-1; TRBD2 matches at 9 bases. The CDR3 spans 15 residues. With 1 base clipped from V and 9 bases from J, the junction kept 7 bases outside the gene matches. Germline CDR1 SGHTA, CDR2 FQGNSA. The CDR3 nucleotides read TGTGCCAGCAGCTTAGTTGGCGGGAGGGCCGGTGAGCAGTTCTTC. This translates into CASSLVGGRAGEQFF.

This clone was detected once. The chain employs TRBV2 and TRBJ2-5, with 8 bases that match TRBD2. Trimming at V came to 4 bases and at J to 5 bases, leaving 6 bases not matched to a gene. Germline CDR1 SNHLY, CDR2 FYNNEI. The CDR3 has 14 amino acids. The CDR3, as DNA: TGTGCCAGCAGTGGGGGCGGGGGGACCGAGACCCAGTACTTC. Its translation is CASSGGGGTETQYF.

This clone was seen once. The chain carries TRBV7-8 and TRBJ1-4, with unresolved D. CDR1 and CDR2 (germline): SGHVS, FQNEAQ. V was cut by 5 bases and J by 3 bases, with 13 bases left in between. The CDR3 covers 15 residues. As DNA, the CDR3 is TGTGCCAGCAGCCCTCATCTGAGCCCTAATGAAAAACTGTTTTTT. This translates into CASSPHLSPNEKLFF.